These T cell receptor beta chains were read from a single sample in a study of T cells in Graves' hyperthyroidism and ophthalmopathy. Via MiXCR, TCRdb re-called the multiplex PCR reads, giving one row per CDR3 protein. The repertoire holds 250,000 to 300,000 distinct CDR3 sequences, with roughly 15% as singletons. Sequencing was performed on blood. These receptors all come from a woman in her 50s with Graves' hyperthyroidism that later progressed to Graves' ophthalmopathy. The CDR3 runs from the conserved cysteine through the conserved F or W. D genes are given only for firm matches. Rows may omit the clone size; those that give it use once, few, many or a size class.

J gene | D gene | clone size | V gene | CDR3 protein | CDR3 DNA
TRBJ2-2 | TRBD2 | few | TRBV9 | CASSVEGLAGGAGELFF | TGTGCCAGCAGCGTAGAGGGACTAGCGGGAGGGGCCGGGGAGCTGTTTTTT
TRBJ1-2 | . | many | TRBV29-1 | CSVEDPEPNYGYTF | TGCAGCGTTGAAGATCCTGAGCCGAACTATGGCTACACCTTC
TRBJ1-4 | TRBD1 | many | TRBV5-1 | CASSQTGLKEKLFF | TGCGCCAGCAGCCAGACAGGGCTGAAGGAAAAACTGTTTTTT
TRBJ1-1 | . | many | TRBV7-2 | CASSLSVGNTEAFF | TGTGCCAGCAGCTTAAGTGTGGGGAACACTGAAGCTTTCTTT
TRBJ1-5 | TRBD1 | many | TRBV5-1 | CASSLAPGTGGQPQHF | TGCGCCAGCAGCTTGGCACCCGGGACAGGCGGACAGCCCCAGCATTTT
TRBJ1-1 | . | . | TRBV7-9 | CASSQDWGTKKQAFF | TGCGCCAGCAGCCAAGATTGGGGGACAAAGAAACAAGCTTTCTTT
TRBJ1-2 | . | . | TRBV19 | CASSVDRTYGYTF | TGTGCCAGTAGTGTGGACCGAACCTATGGCTACACCTTC
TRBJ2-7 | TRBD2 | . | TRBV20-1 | CSARGLAAHNGQYF | TGCAGTGCTAGAGGGCTAGCGGCCCACAATGGGCAGTACTTC
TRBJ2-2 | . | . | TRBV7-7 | CASSPSLYGELFF | TGTGCTAGCAGTCCTAGCCTATATGGGGAGCTGTTTTTT
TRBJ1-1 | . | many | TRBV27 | CASRLGSGTEAFF | TGTGCCAGCAGATTAGGATCGGGCACTGAAGCTTTCTTT
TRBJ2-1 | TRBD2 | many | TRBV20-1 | CSARDWEGINEQFF | TGCAGTGCTAGAGATTGGGAGGGAATCAATGAGCAGTTCTTC
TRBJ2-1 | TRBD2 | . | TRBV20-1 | CSARDPRTSYSNEQFF | TGCAGTGCTAGAGATCCCCGGACTAGTTACAGCAATGAGCAGTTCTTC
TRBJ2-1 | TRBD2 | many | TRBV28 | CASRGIGVLAGERPSNEQFF | TGTGCCAGCAGGGGAATCGGGGTACTAGCGGGGGAGAGGCCGAGCAATGAGCAGTTCTTC
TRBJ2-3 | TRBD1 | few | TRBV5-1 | CASSLRTGADTQYF | TGCGCCAGCAGCCTCCGGACAGGGGCAGATACGCAGTATTTT
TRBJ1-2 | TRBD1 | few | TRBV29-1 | CSVEDDGDRGFLRTGRYTF | TGCAGCGTTGAAGACGACGGGGACAGGGGCTTTTTACGGACGGGGCGCTACACCTTC
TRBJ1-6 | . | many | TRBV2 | CASKAEGGSPLHF | TGTGCCAGCAAGGCCGAGGGAGGCTCACCCCTCCACTTT
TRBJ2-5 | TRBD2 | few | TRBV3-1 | CASSPGTSAPAQYF | TGTGCCAGCAGCCCCGGGACTAGCGCCCCCGCCCAGTACTTC
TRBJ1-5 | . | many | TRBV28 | CASSLLALGNQPQHF | TGTGCCAGCAGTTTACTTGCCCTTGGCAATCAGCCCCAGCATTTT
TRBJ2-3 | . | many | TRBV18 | CASSPDGPSTDTQYF | TGTGCCAGCTCCCCTGACGGACCTAGCACAGATACGCAGTATTTT
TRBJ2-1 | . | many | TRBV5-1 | CASSLQGIYNEQFF | TGCGCCAGCAGCTTACAGGGAATCTACAATGAGCAGTTCTTC
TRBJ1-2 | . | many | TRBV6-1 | CASSRDSGYGYTF | TGTGCCAGCAGCCGTGACTCGGGCTATGGCTACACCTTC
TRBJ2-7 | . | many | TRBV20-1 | CSARQGKDYEQYF | TGCAGTGCTAGGCAGGGGAAGGACTACGAGCAGTACTTC
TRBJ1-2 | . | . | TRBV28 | CASSAARGYGYTF | TGTGCCAGCAGTGCGGCCAGGGGCTATGGCTACACCTTC
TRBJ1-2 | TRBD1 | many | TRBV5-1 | CASSSTGGNYGYTF | TGCGCCAGCAGCTCGACAGGGGGTAACTATGGCTACACCTTC
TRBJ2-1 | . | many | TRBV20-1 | CSAEPFWQGARNEQFF | TGCAGTGCGGAACCCTTTTGGCAGGGAGCCAGGAATGAGCAGTTCTTC